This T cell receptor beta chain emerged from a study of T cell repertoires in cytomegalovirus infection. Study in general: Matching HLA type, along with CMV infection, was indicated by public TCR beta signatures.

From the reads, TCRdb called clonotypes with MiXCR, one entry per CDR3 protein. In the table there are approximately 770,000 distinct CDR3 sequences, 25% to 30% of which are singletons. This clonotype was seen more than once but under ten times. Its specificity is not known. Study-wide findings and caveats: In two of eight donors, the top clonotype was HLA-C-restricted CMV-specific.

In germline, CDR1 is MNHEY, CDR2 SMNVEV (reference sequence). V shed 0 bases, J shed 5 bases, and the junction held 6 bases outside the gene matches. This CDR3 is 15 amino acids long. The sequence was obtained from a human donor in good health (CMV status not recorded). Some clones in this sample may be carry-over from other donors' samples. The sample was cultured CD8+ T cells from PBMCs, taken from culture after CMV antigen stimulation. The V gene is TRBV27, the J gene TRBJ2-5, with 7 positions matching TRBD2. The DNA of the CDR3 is TGTGCCAGCAGTTTATCACCGGGGGGTATGGAGACCCAGTACTTC. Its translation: CASSLSPGGMETQYF.